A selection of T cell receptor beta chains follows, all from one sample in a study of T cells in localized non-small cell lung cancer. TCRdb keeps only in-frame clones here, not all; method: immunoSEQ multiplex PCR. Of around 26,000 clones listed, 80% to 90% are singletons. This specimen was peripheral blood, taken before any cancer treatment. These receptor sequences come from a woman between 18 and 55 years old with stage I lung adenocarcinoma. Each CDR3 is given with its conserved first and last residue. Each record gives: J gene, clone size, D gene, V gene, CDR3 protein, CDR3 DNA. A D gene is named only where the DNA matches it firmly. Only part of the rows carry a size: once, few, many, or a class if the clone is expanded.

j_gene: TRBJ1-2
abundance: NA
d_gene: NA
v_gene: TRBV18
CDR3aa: CASSPGDGYTF
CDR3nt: TGTGCCAGCTCCCCAGGGGATGGCTACACCTTC

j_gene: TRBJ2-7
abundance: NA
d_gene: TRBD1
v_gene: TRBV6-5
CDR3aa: CASRRDRRGEQYF
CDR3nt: TGTGCCAGCAGACGGGACAGACGGGGCGAGCAGTACTTC

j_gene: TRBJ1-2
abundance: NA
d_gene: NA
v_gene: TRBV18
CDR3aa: CASSVLDYGYTF
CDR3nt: TGTGCCAGCTCAGTCCTAGACTATGGCTACACCTTC

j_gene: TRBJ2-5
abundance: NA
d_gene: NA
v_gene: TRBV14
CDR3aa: CASSRSPQETQYF
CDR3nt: TGTGCCAGCAGCCGGTCGCCCCAAGAGACCCAGTACTTC

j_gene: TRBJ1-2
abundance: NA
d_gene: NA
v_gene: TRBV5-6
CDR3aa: CASSQRDGYGYTF
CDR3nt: TGTGCCAGCAGTCAACGGGACGGGTATGGCTACACCTTC

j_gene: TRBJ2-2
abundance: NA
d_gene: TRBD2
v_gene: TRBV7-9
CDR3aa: CASSLLSGRYSGELFF
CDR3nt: TGTGCCAGCAGCTTATTGAGCGGGAGGTACAGCGGGGAGCTGTTTTTT

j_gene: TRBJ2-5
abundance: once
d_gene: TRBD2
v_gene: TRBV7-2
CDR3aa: CASSLWSSGGETQYF
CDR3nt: TGTGCCAGCAGCTTATGGTCTAGCGGGGGAGAGACCCAGTACTTC

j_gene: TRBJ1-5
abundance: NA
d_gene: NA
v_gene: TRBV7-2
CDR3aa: CASSPVTKNQPQHF
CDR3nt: TGTGCCAGCAGCCCTGTAACTAAGAATCAGCCCCAGCATTTT

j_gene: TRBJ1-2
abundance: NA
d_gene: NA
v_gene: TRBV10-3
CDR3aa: CAINSGAGDYGYTF
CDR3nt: TGTGCCATCAACTCAGGGGCAGGAGACTATGGCTACACCTTC

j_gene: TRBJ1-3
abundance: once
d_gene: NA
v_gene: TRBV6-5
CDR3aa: CASSKGGSGNTIYF
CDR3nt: TGTGCCAGCAGTAAGGGGGGAAGTGGAAACACCATATATTTT

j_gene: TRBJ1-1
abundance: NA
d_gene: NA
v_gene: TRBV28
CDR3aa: CASSLDSEGAFF
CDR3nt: TGTGCCAGCAGTTTGGACTCCGAGGGCGCTTTCTTT

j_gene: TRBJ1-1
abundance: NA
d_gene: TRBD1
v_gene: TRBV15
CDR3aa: CATSRDTRQGRETEAFF
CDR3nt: TGTGCCACCAGCAGAGACACCCGACAGGGTCGGGAAACTGAAGCTTTCTTT

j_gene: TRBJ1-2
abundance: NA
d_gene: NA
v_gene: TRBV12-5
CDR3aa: CASGLADLYGYTF
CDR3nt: TGTGCTAGTGGTTTGGCCGACCTATATGGCTACACCTTC

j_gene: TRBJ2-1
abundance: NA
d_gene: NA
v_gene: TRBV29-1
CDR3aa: CSVEVTVYEQFF
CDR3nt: TGCAGCGTTGAAGTGACCGTATATGAGCAGTTCTTC

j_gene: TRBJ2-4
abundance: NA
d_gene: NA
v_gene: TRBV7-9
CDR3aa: CASSLFVTDENIQYF
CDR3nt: TGTGCCAGCAGCTTGTTCGTGACAGATGAAAACATTCAGTACTTC

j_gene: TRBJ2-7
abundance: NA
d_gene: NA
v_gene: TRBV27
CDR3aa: CASSFAKGPYEQYF
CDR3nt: TGTGCCAGCAGTTTTGCCAAGGGTCCTTACGAGCAGTACTTC

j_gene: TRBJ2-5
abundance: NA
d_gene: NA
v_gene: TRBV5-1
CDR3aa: CASSFREPQETQYF
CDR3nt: TGCGCCAGCAGCTTCCGGGAGCCACAAGAGACCCAGTACTTC

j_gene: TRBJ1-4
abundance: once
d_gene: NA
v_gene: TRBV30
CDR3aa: CAWSGSRGGNEKLFF
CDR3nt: TGTGCCTGGAGTGGAAGCAGGGGCGGTAATGAAAAACTGTTTTTT

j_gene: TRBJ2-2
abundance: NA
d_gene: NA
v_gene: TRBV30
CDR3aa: CAWSVGAVTGELFF
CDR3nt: TGTGCCTGGAGTGTAGGAGCGGTCACCGGGGAGCTGTTTTTT

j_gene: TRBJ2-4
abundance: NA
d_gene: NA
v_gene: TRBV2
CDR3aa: CASSTGFAKNIQYF
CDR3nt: TGTGCCAGCAGTACAGGGTTCGCCAAAAACATTCAGTACTTC

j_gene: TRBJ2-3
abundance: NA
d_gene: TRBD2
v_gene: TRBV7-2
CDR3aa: CASSLGWLAGSTDTQYF
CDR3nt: TGTGCCAGCAGCTTAGGTTGGTTAGCGGGAAGCACAGATACGCAGTATTTT

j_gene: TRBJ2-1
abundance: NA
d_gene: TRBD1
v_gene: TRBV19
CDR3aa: CASSTGDRNNEQFF
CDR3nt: TGTGCCAGTAGTACCGGGGACAGGAACAATGAGCAGTTCTTC

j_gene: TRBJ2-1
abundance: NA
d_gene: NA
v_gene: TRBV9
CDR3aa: CASSVATGRRAFYVPYNEQFF
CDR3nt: TGTGCCAGCAGCGTAGCTACAGGACGACGGGCCTTTTATGTCCCCTACAATGAGCAGTTCTTC

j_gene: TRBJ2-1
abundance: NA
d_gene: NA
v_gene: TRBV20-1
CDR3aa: CSARDWPEQFF
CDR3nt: TGCAGTGCTAGAGATTGGCCTGAGCAGTTCTTC

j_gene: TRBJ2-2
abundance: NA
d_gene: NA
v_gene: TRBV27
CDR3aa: CATPSPLVCNGELFF
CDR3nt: TGTGCCACCCCCTCCCCCCTAGTTTGCAATGGGGAGCTGTTTTTT

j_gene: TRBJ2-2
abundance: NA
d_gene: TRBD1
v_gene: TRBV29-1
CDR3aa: CSVTRQGVLGGELFF
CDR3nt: TGCAGCGTCACTCGACAGGGGGTCTTGGGCGGGGAGCTGTTTTTT

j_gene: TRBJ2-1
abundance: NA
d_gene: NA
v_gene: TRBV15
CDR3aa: CATSRDPGTYWDEQFF
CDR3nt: TGTGCCACCAGCAGAGATCCGGGGACCTATTGGGATGAGCAGTTCTTC

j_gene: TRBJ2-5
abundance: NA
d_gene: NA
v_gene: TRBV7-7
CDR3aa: CASRGYERETQYF
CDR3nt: TGTGCCAGCAGAGGGTATGAAAGAGAGACCCAGTACTTC

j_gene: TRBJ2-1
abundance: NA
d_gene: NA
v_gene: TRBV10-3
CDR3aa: CAISAGTEQFF
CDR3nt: TGTGCCATCAGTGCGGGTACTGAACAGTTCTTC

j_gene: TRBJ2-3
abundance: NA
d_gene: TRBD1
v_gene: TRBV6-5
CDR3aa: CASSQQGLDTDTQYF
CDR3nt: TGTGCCAGCAGTCAACAGGGGTTGGACACAGATACGCAGTATTTT

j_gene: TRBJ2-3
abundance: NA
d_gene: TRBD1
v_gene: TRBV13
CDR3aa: CASSIDRGGPDTQYF
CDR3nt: TGTGCCAGCAGTATCGACAGGGGGGGGCCGGACACGCAGTATTTT

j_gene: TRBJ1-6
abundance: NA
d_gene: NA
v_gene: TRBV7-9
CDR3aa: CASRLGTVNSPLHF
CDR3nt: TGTGCCAGCAGACTAGGGACGGTCAATTCACCCCTCCACTTT

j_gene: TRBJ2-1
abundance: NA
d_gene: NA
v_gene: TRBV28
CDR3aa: CASRRGVNEQFF
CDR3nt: TGTGCCAGCCGGCGGGGAGTCAATGAGCAGTTCTTC

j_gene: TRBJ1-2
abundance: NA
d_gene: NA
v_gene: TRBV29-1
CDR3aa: CSVERPTNYGYTF
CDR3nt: TGCAGCGTTGAAAGACCAACTAACTATGGCTACACCTTC

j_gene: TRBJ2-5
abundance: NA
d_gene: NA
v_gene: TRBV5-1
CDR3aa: CASRLASNPQETQYF
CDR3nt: TGCGCCAGCAGGCTAGCATCGAACCCTCAAGAGACCCAGTACTTC

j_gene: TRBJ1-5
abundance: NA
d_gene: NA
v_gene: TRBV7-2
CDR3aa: CASSVGFGQPQHF
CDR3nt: TGTGCCAGCAGCGTAGGCTTCGGTCAGCCCCAGCATTTT

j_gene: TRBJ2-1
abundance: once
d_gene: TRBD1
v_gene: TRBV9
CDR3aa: CASSPWDSWASNEQFF
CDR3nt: TGTGCCAGCAGCCCCTGGGACAGTTGGGCGAGCAATGAGCAGTTCTTC

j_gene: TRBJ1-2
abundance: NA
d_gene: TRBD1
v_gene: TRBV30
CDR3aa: CAWRGTWDRGLTNYGYTF
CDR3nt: TGTGCCTGGCGGGGGACTTGGGACAGGGGGCTAACTAACTATGGCTACACCTTC

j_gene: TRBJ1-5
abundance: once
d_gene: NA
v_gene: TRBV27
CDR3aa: CASSTARNQPQHF
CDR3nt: TGTGCCAGCAGTACGGCCCGCAATCAGCCCCAGCATTTT

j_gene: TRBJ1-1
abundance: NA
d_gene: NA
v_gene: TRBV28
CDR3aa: CASSLVKFSAFF
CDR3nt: TGTGCCAGCAGTTTAGTGAAGTTTTCAGCTTTCTTT

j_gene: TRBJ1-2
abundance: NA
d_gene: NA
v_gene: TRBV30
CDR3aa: CAWKAPGVNYGYTF
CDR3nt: TGTGCCTGGAAAGCCCCCGGGGTTAACTATGGCTACACCTTC